The 23 T cell receptor beta chains below were found in one sample sequenced in a study of PD-L1 blockade in urothelial cancer. TCRdb's copy holds only in-frame clones and misses some; the assay was immunoSEQ multiplex PCR. The profile shows 45,000 to 60,000 clones, more than 75% of them singletons. The sample's time point: peripheral blood 6 weeks after treatment start. The material was PBMCs, obtained around atezolizumab (anti-PD-L1) treatment. Source of these receptors: a man in his 60s with urothelial cancer.

V gene TRBV4-1 combines with J gene TRBJ2-6; D unresolved. The CDR3 is made up of 16 amino acids. From germline, CDR1 is MGHRA and CDR2 YSYEKL. V lost 3 bases, J lost 0 bases, and 9 bases lay in between. The CDR3 loop reads CASSQTHFSGANVLTF. CDR3 sequence (DNA): TGCGCCAGCAGCCAGACACATTTCTCTGGGGCCAACGTCCTGACTTTC.

The V and J genes are TRBV11-2 and TRBJ1-1; D not certain. CDR3 length: 14 residues. Germline V gives CDR1 SGHAT, CDR2 FQNNGV. Trimming stripped 1 base from V and 1 base from J, with 7 bases between. DNA of the CDR3: TGTGCCAGCAGCTTAGCCGGCGGGAACACTGAAGCTTTCTTT. Its protein is CASSLAGGNTEAFF. Using reference TRBV11-2 and TRBJ1-1 for the parts outside the CDR3, the full variable domain is EAGVAQSPRYKIIEKRQSVAFWCNPISGHATLYWYQQILGQGPKLLIQFQNNGVVDDSQLPKDRFSAERLKGVDSTLKIQPAKLEDSAVYLCASSLAGGNTEAFFGQGTRLTVV.

This clone has a handful of counts. The CDR3: CASSPDLNEQYF. The DNA of the CDR3 is TGTGCCAGCAGCCCCGACTTGAACGAGCAGTACTTC. The genes are TRBV7-9 and TRBJ2-7; D remains ambiguous. This CDR3 has 12 residues. From germline, CDR1 is SEHNR and CDR2 FQNEAQ (reference sequence). Trimming took 5 bases from V and 5 from J, leaving 10 bases between them.

This clone has only one observation. This chain uses TRBV14 with TRBJ1-1; D is ambiguous. Trimming left V 5 bases short and J 2 bases short, with 18 bases between. CDR1 is SGHDN, CDR2 FVKESK, per germline. The CDR3 spans 16 residues. The CDR3 DNA follows: TGTGCCAGCAGCTCAGCATATGGACTGAGAAACACTGAAGCTTTCTTT. Amino acids: CASSSAYGLRNTEAFF.

This sequence joins TRBV27 and TRBJ2-7; 8 bases match TRBD2. With V trimmed by 0 bases and J by 4 bases, 5 bases remained unmatched. CDR3 length: 15 residues. Germline V gene data show CDR1 as MNHEY and CDR2 as SMNVEV (reference sequence). The CDR3 here is CASSLSGRGAYEQYF. The CDR3 DNA is TGTGCCAGCAGTTTATCTGGGCGGGGGGCTTACGAGCAGTACTTC.

The chain recombines TRBV27 with TRBJ2-1, with TRBD1 identical over 9 bases. There are 13 residues in the CDR3. The junction had 3 bases not matched to a gene; V was cut back by 6 bases and J by 6 bases. From germline, CDR1 is MNHEY and CDR2 SMNVEV (reference sequence). The CDR3 loop is CASSGTGTNEQFF. CDR3 DNA sequence: TGTGCCAGCAGCGGGACAGGGACCAATGAGCAGTTCTTC.

The V and J genes are TRBV19 and TRBJ2-7; D may be TRBD2 (6 bases). The CDR3 has 14 amino acids. V gave up 5 bases and J gave up 5 bases, with 16 bases separating them. CDR1 is LNHDA, CDR2 SQIVND, per germline (reference sequence). The CDR3 loop reads CASSLPGRENEQYF. The DNA of the CDR3 is TGTGCCAGTAGTCTCCCGGGACGGGAGAACGAGCAGTACTTC.

The gene calls are TRBV6-6 and TRBJ2-7, with 8 bases fitting TRBD2. V shed 4 bases, J shed 0 bases, and the junction held 8 bases outside the gene matches. The CDR3 totals 16 residues. Germline assignment: CDR1 MNHNY and CDR2 SVGAGI (reference sequence). CDR3 residues: CASSSPGAGGSYEQYF. The CDR3, as DNA: TGTGCCAGCAGTTCGCCCGGCGCGGGGGGCTCCTACGAGCAGTACTTC.

The V gene is TRBV2, the J gene TRBJ1-6; D is perhaps TRBD1 (5 bases). Germline CDR1 is SNHLY and CDR2 is FYNNEI. There are 15 residues in the CDR3. The V end was cut by 3 bases, the J end by 2 bases, with 8 bases between. CDR3 sequence reads: CASSDREAYNSPLHF. DNA for the CDR3: TGTGCCAGCAGTGACAGGGAAGCCTATAATTCACCCCTCCACTTT. The complete variable domain, with remaining parts taken from reference TRBV2 and TRBJ1-6, reads EPEVTQTPSHQVTQMGQEVILRCVPISNHLYFYWYRQILGQKVEFLVSFYNNEISEKSEIFDDQFSVERPDGSNFTLKIRSTKLEDSAMYFCASSDREAYNSPLHFGNGTRLTVT.

CDR3 in DNA: TGCGCCAGCAGCCTAAGCGACAGGGAAGGTCAGCCCCAGCATTTT. Translation gives CASSLSDREGQPQHF. V usage is TRBV4-3 and J usage is TRBJ1-5; TRBD1 agrees at 7 bases. J lost 6 bases, V lost 4 bases, and 9 bases had no gene match. CDR1 is LGHNA and CDR2 is YSLEER in the germline V gene. CDR3 size: 15 residues.

The chain couples TRBV28 to TRBJ1-3, with TRBD1 identical over 9 bases. This CDR3 comprises 15 residues. Germline V gene lookup returns CDR1 MDHEN and CDR2 SYDVKM. V trimming: 6 bases; J trimming: 2 bases; junction bases outside the gene matches: 5. The CDR3 bases are TGTGCCAGCAGGTCGACAGGGGGAGCTGGAAACACCATATATTTT. Protein product: CASRSTGGAGNTIYF.

The chain combines TRBV2 with TRBJ2-3; 16 bases map to TRBD2. V lost 6 bases, J lost 0 bases, and 9 bases stayed unmatched. The CDR3 loop spans 19 amino acids. Germline-derived CDR1 and CDR2 are SNHLY and FYNNEI. The CDR3 bases are TGTGCCAGCAGCCCGGGACTAGCGGGGGGGCTGGTGAGCACAGATACGCAGTATTTT. It specifies CASSPGLAGGLVSTDTQYF.

This clone was observed once. J is TRBJ1-1 and V is TRBV29-1; D is perhaps TRBD1 (5 bases). Trimming took 3 bases from V and 6 from J, leaving 17 bases between them. The CDR3 totals 14 residues. CDR1 is SQVTM, CDR2 ANQGSEA, per germline. The CDR3 bases are TGCAGCGTTGAGGGTGAACCGGGGGTGGCTGAAGCTTTCTTT. It yields the protein CSVEGEPGVAEAFF.

The chain uses TRBV6-5 and TRBJ1-3, with D perhaps matching TRBD1 (6 bases). Germline V CDR1 and CDR2: MNHEY, SVGAGI. V dropped 2 bases and J dropped 2 bases, with 10 bases sitting between them. The CDR3 consists of 15 residues. In DNA, the CDR3 is TGTGCCAGCAGTTACACAGGGCCTCCTGGAAACACCATATATTTT. Its protein product is CASSYTGPPGNTIYF.

The V call is TRBV6-1, the J call TRBJ2-2, with no clear D. Germline V CDR1 and CDR2: MNHNS, SASEGT. The germline V and J ends were trimmed by 7 bases and 2 bases, with 8 bases remaining between them. The CDR3 sequence is 13 residues long. This CDR3 reads CASIQVNTGELFF. The CDR3 DNA reads as TGTGCCAGCATTCAGGTTAACACCGGGGAGCTGTTTTTT.

V usage is TRBV7-9 and J usage is TRBJ2-6; TRBD1 aligns across 8 bases. The V gene's germline CDR1 is SEHNR and CDR2 FQNEAQ (reference sequence). The V gene end was trimmed by 4 bases and the J gene end by 4 bases; junction bases not matched to a gene: 3. The CDR3 loop spans 15 amino acids. CDR3 coding DNA: TGTGCCAGCAGCTCGGACAGGGCCGGGGCCAACGTCCTGACTTTC. Translated: CASSSDRAGANVLTF.

This chain links TRBV6-1 with TRBJ2-7; 9 bases align to TRBD1. Germline trimming cut 4 bases from V and 3 bases from J; bases unmatched to any gene: 7. CDR3 length: 15 amino acids. Looked up from germline, CDR1 is MNHNS and CDR2 is SASEGT. The CDR3 region is CASSANPGQGYEQYF. The CDR3 DNA follows: TGTGCCAGCAGTGCCAACCCGGGACAGGGCTACGAGCAGTACTTC.

This chain connects TRBV23-1 to TRBJ2-5; D is uncertain. TRBV23-1 is given ORF status, its function remaining uncertain. The CDR3 is made up of 16 amino acids. Between the trimmed V and J ends, which lost 2 bases and 2 bases, there was a span of 15 bases. CDR3 sequence: CASSQRYKAPQETQYF. CDR3 in DNA: TGCGCCAGCAGTCAAAGATACAAAGCGCCTCAAGAGACCCAGTACTTC.

The count of this clone is one. V usage is TRBV2 and J usage is TRBJ2-2; 9 bases are shared with TRBD1. The germline V gene has CDR1 SNHLY and CDR2 FYNNEI. V lost 0 bases and J lost 4; bases outside the gene matches: 9. The CDR3 spans 18 residues. The CDR3 DNA is TGTGCCAGCAGTGAAGCGACAGGGGGAGGTCGCGGCACCGGGGAGCTGTTTTTT. Protein: CASSEATGGGRGTGELFF.

The chain has TRBV10-2 and TRBJ2-3; 14 bases align to TRBD2. The V segment lost 6 bases and the J segment 5 bases; nucleotides outside the gene matches: 4. Germline loops: CDR1 WSHSY, CDR2 SAAADI. This CDR3 has 15 residues. The CDR3 bases are TGCGCCAGCAGAAGGACTAGCGGGAGGTTAGATACGCAGTATTTT. It translates to CASRRTSGRLDTQYF.

The chain combines TRBV14 with TRBJ1-3; D perhaps matches TRBD1 (5 bases). The CDR3 has 16 residues. V was cut by 2 bases and J by 2 bases, with 13 bases left in between. Germline CDR1 SGHDN, CDR2 FVKESK. The CDR3 sequence is CASSQFRVAAGNTIYF. CDR3 nucleotides: TGTGCCAGCAGCCAATTCAGGGTTGCTGCTGGAAACACCATATATTTT.

The chain recombines TRBV10-3 with TRBJ2-1; maybe TRBD1 (5 bases). In germline, CDR1 is ENHRY, CDR2 SYGVKD. The CDR3 runs to 11 residues. V lost 5 bases to trimming and J lost 6 bases, with 5 bases between them. The DNA of the CDR3 is TGTGCCATCAGTCAGGGCAATGAGCAGTTCTTC. It specifies CAISQGNEQFF.

The chain carries TRBV19 and TRBJ1-5, with D perhaps matching TRBD1 (6 bases). The V gene lost 6 bases and the J gene lost 0 bases, with 12 bases spanning the gap. The CDR3 is made up of 15 amino acids. Germline-derived CDR1 and CDR2 are LNHDA and SQIVND (reference sequence). CDR3 sequence: CASSWGQHSNQPQHF. The CDR3 DNA follows: TGTGCCAGTAGCTGGGGACAACATAGCAATCAGCCCCAGCATTTT. The full variable domain, rest sourced from reference TRBV19 and TRBJ1-5, is DGGITQSPKYLFRKEGQNVTLSCEQNLNHDAMYWYRQDPGQGLRLIYYSQIVNDFQKGDIAEGYSVSREKKESFPLTVTSAQKNPTAFYLCASSWGQHSNQPQHFGDGTRLSIL.